These 2 T cell receptor beta chains share one sample of origin, sequenced in a study of blood T cell repertoires in COVID-19. Profiling relied on immunoSEQ multiplex PCR, and the TCRdb table lists in-frame clones only, not all of them. This table has about 200,000 clones, about 94% appearing once. The sample comprised peripheral blood. The receptors here all came from a man aged 55 to 70 with COVID-19, enrolled during active disease.

J is TRBJ2-1 and V is TRBV7-9; TRBD2 might be the D (5 bases). Trimming stripped 5 bases from V and 5 bases from J, with 22 bases between. CDR3 length: 17 amino acids. CDR1 is SEHNR and CDR2 is FQNEAQ in the germline V gene (reference sequence). CDR3 sequence (DNA): TGTGCCAGCAGCCCCACTCATTATGAGAGGGTGGACAATGAGCAGTTCTTC. This encodes CASSPTHYERVDNEQFF. The full variable domain, completed using reference TRBV7-9 and TRBJ2-1, is DTGVSQNPRHKITKRGQNVTFRCDPISEHNRLYWYRQTLGQGPEFLTYFQNEAQLEKSRLLSDRFSAERPKGSFSTLEIQRTEQGDSAMYLCASSPTHYERVDNEQFFGPGTRLTVL.

This chain uses TRBV7-2 with TRBJ1-6; D gene unclear. This CDR3 has 15 amino acids. Germline V gene lookup returns CDR1 SGHTA and CDR2 FQGNSA. Trimming left V 1 base short and J 9 bases short, with 13 bases between. CDR3 sequence: CASSLVSASGSPLHF. CDR3 nucleotide sequence: TGTGCCAGCAGCTTAGTATCAGCTAGTGGTTCACCCCTCCACTTT.